This is a list of T cell receptor beta chains from one sample in a study of blood T cell repertoires in COVID-19. Method: immunoSEQ multiplex PCR; TCRdb's copy keeps in-frame clones and lacks some. The repertoire holds roughly 210,000 clones, with roughly 84% as singletons. The sequencing sample was made of peripheral blood. All receptors derive from a woman older than 75 with COVID-19, enrolled during active disease. Each CDR3 is given with its conserved first and last residue. Fields, in order: J gene, V gene, CDR3 length, CDR3 protein.

J gene: TRBJ2-1
V gene: TRBV27
CDR3 length: 16
CDR3 protein: CASSASQGVSYNEQFF

J gene: TRBJ1-2
V gene: TRBV15
CDR3 length: 14
CDR3 protein: CATSRVGRGVGYTF

J gene: TRBJ1-1
V gene: TRBV5-1
CDR3 length: 14
CDR3 protein: CASSSSGMGTEAFF

J gene: TRBJ2-7
V gene: TRBV18
CDR3 length: 14
CDR3 protein: CASSPPGYSYEQYF

J gene: TRBJ2-1
V gene: TRBV10-3
CDR3 length: 15
CDR3 protein: CAISPGLAGEGEQFF

J gene: TRBJ1-1
V gene: TRBV10-3
CDR3 length: 16
CDR3 protein: CAIRSGGLLDGTEAFF

J gene: TRBJ2-6
V gene: TRBV7-2
CDR3 length: 18
CDR3 protein: CASSLVARAQAGANVLTF

J gene: TRBJ2-7
V gene: TRBV7-2
CDR3 length: 15
CDR3 protein: CASSLGQGARYEQYF

J gene: TRBJ2-1
V gene: TRBV6-6
CDR3 length: 16
CDR3 protein: CASSYRGQGINNEQFF

J gene: TRBJ2-5
V gene: TRBV6-2/TRBV6-3
CDR3 length: 14
CDR3 protein: CASSHRQVAETQYF

J gene: TRBJ2-2
V gene: TRBV5-1
CDR3 length: 15
CDR3 protein: CASSKSQGATGELFF

J gene: TRBJ2-5
V gene: TRBV10-3
CDR3 length: 14
CDR3 protein: CAIRAAGAGETQYF

J gene: TRBJ2-2
V gene: TRBV5-1
CDR3 length: 15
CDR3 protein: CASSFSGGQIGELFF

J gene: TRBJ2-5
V gene: TRBV11-3
CDR3 length: 16
CDR3 protein: CASSAGLGAGKETQYF

J gene: TRBJ1-2
V gene: TRBV19
CDR3 length: 14
CDR3 protein: CASSIPGQFYGYTF

J gene: TRBJ1-2
V gene: TRBV6-5
CDR3 length: 15
CDR3 protein: CASSSPREGRGGYTF

J gene: TRBJ2-4
V gene: TRBV3-1/TRBV3-2
CDR3 length: 16
CDR3 protein: CASSQQDRGPKNIQYF